Listed below are T cell receptor beta chains from one sample, sequenced in a study of regulatory T cells in long-lasting Graves disease. MiXCR was run by TCRdb on the multiplex PCR reads, yielding one entry per CDR3 protein. The table shows 620,000 or so distinct CDR3 sequences, with roughly 15% occurring only once. These data were likewise used in another study, on T cells in Graves' hyperthyroidism and ophthalmopathy.

This sample comprised peripheral blood mononuclear cells (PBMCs), obtained at new diagnosis, from a patient treated with antithyroid drugs. These receptors all stem from a woman in her thirties with Graves disease. Both conserved end residues are part of each CDR3. The D gene is left open where the match is weak. Clone sizes are given selectively: once, few, many, or a class where the clone is expanded.

clone size | J gene | D gene | V gene | CDR3 DNA | CDR3 protein
many | TRBJ1-4 | TRBD1 | TRBV27 | TGTGCCAGCAGTTTATGGTCAGGGGGACGATGGGGAGTAAAACTGTTTTTT | CASSLWSGGRWGVKLFF
many | TRBJ2-3 | . | TRBV3-1 | TGTGCCAGCAGCCAAAGTTGGGTTGAAGATACGCAGTATTTT | CASSQSWVEDTQYF
few | TRBJ1-5 | TRBD1 | TRBV28 | TGTGCCAGCAGCCCAAGGGACAGGGTTCAGCCCCAGCATTTT | CASSPRDRVQPQHF
. | TRBJ2-2 | . | TRBV7-7 | TGTGCTAGCAGCCCACAAGAAGGGGGCGGGGAGCTGTTTTTT | CASSPQEGGGELFF
. | TRBJ2-1 | . | TRBV5-4 | TGTGCCAGCAGCTTGGAGTTCGGCGCTCCTGGGGCTAATGAGCAGTTCTTC | CASSLEFGAPGANEQFF
many | TRBJ2-2 | . | TRBV5-1 | TGCGCCAGCAGTTGGCAGGGGAACACCGGGGAGCTGTTTTTT | CASSWQGNTGELFF
few | TRBJ2-7 | . | TRBV11-3 | TGTGCCAGCAGCTTAGCGGGAGAGGCACTCGAGCAGTACTTC | CASSLAGEALEQYF
few | TRBJ2-5 | TRBD2 | TRBV14 | TGTGCCAGCAGCCCCGACCTGCGGGAGGAGACCCAGTACTTC | CASSPDLREETQYF
many | TRBJ1-2 | . | TRBV10-2 | TGCGCCAGCAGTGAGTCGATGGGGGAAGGCGGCAACTATGGCTACACCTTC | CASSESMGEGGNYGYTF
many | TRBJ1-1 | . | TRBV2 | TGTGCCACCCGAGGGGCCCTGATGAACACTGAAGCTTTCTTT | CATRGALMNTEAFF
. | TRBJ2-4 | TRBD1 | TRBV3-1 | TGTGCCAGCAGCGACAGGGGGGTGGACATTCAGTACTTC | CASSDRGVDIQYF
. | TRBJ2-2 | . | TRBV28 | TGTGCCAGCAGTTTAAAATCCTACCGTCGGGGAAACACCGGGGAGCTGTTTTTT | CASSLKSYRRGNTGELFF
. | TRBJ1-3 | . | TRBV15 | TGTGCCACCAGCAGAGGGGCCCCCTCACCTGGAAACACCATATATTTT | CATSRGAPSPGNTIYF
many | TRBJ2-3 | . | TRBV20-1 | TGCAGTGTTCGATACACAGATACGCAGTATTTT | CSVRYTDTQYF
few | TRBJ2-3 | TRBD2 | TRBV12-5 | TGTGCTAGTGGTAAGACTAGCGGGGGGAGCACAGATACGCAGTATTTT | CASGKTSGGSTDTQYF
many | TRBJ2-7 | TRBD1 | TRBV7-9 | TGTGCCAGCAGCTTAGCCCTTGGGACAGGGGGCTTCTACGAGCAGTACTTC | CASSLALGTGGFYEQYF
. | TRBJ2-1 | TRBD2 | TRBV7-8 | TGTGCCAGCAGCTCCCCTGGTTGGGGGGGGAGTGAGCAGTTCTTC | CASSSPGWGGSEQFF